The sequence of this T cell receptor beta chain was determined in a study of Graves' ophthalmopathy and Graves' hyperthyroidism. Study-level background: The authors defined stable hyperthyroidism as no ophthalmopathy within 18 months of follow-up.

Included hyperthyroidism patients were aged 18 to 65 and newly diagnosed (under 2 months' duration). Diagnosis relied on clinical symptoms, serum thyroxine, TRAb, thyroid ultrasound and orbital computed tomography. Using RNA transcripts, the TCR beta CDR3 regions were amplified. The library came from an HTBI-primed first-round RT-PCR and a second-round multiplex PCR. One entry per CDR3 protein results from TCRdb running MiXCR on the multiplex PCR reads. The table records over a million distinct CDR3 sequences, approximately 35% of them present only once. This clonotype was picked up many times. Looked up from germline, CDR1 is SGHDT and CDR2 is YYEEEE. This CDR3 spans 14 amino acids. V shed 4 bases and J shed 3 bases, with 14 bases lying between them.

The V call is TRBV5-6, the J call TRBJ2-7; D might be TRBD1 or TRBD2, each matching 5 bases. Sequencing was done on a sample of peripheral blood or thyroid tissue (not recorded which). This clonotype was sampled from an adult man with Graves' hyperthyroidism. CDR3 in amino acids: CASSTGPSVYEQYF. CDR3 DNA: TGTGCCAGCAGCACGGGACCTTCGGTCTACGAGCAGTACTTC.